This TCR beta chain was observed in a study of OX40 agonist ivuxolimab in advanced cancers. Study context: The eligibility criteria allowed prior anti-PD-1, anti-PD-L1 or anti-CTLA-4 therapy, and 40% had some.

Broader study findings: Expanded clones were, on average, more numerous among CD8+ T cells than CD4+.

A note on this clone: Its cognate antigen is unknown.

Sampling times: baseline, cycle 4 day 1, cycle 7 day 1. This table comes from immunoSEQ multiplex PCR, and its TCRdb copy is limited to in-frame clones, with some not included. The sample lists nearly 50,000 clones, 80% to 95% occurring once. Germline loops: CDR1 SGHNT, CDR2 YENEEA. The CDR3 length is 16 residues. V was pared by 0 bases and J by 6 bases, with 5 bases of the junction left unmatched. The sequence came from an adult with an advanced solid tumor such as melanoma, head and neck, liver or kidney cancer. The chain combines TRBV11-3 with TRBJ2-3, with 11 bases lining up with TRBD2. Sample: CD4+ or CD8+ T cells sorted from blood, taken in a trial of the OX40 agonist ivuxolimab. DNA of the CDR3: TGTGCCAGCAGCTTAGAGACTAGCGGGGAGGAGGATACGCAGTATTTT. Its protein product is CASSLETSGEEDTQYF. Combining the CDR3 with reference TRBV11-3 and TRBJ2-3 gives the whole variable domain EAGVVQSPRYKIIEKKQPVAFWCNPISGHNTLYWYLQNLGQGPELLIRYENEEAVDDSQLPKDRFSAERLKGVDSTLKIQPAELGDSAVYLCASSLETSGEEDTQYFGPGTRLTVL.